This TCR beta chain came from a study of response to subunit inactivated influenza vaccine. Overall study results and limits: Authors suggested seasonal influenza vaccinations each recruit few new T cells.

There are 15 residues in the CDR3. Trimming took off 2 bases at V and 0 bases at J, with 8 bases between the two ends. CDR1 and CDR2 (germline): LGHNA, YSLEER. One entry per CDR3 protein results from TCRdb running MiXCR on the RT-PCR reads. The profile shows 400,000 to 650,000 distinct CDR3 sequences, less than 7.5% of them singletons. This clonotype was counted between two and nine times. Its target is unknown. The specimen was PBMCs from blood, collected around 25 months after vaccination. The TCR originated in a man aged 50 to 75 who received an inactivated influenza vaccine. The chain carries TRBV4-3 and TRBJ1-3; D remains unclear. CDR3 in amino acids: CASSQIVLSGNTIYF. CDR3 bases: TGCGCCAGCAGCCAAATTGTCCTCTCTGGAAACACCATATATTTT.